This T cell receptor beta chain appears in the sequencing data of a study of T cell responses to AZD1222 COVID-19 vaccine (dated by TCRdb to about 2021). About the study as a whole: Because spike-specific TCR depth and breadth did not differ between the two schedules, AZD1222 recipients who got a second dose at roughly 4 weeks were pooled with those who got a second dose at roughly 12 weeks. TCR sequencing covered 233 trial participants: 200 to 220 given two doses of AZD1222 and 26 given two doses of MenACWY control vaccine. Trial participants were enrolled by age into subgroups of 18-55, 56-69 and 70-plus years, and about 150, 27 and 61 TCR-sequenced participants, respectively, were included in these subgroups.

Interpreted using the paper, the time point label stands for: baseline before first vaccination. The vaccinee samples were drawn from two UK trials, COV001 and COV002, one of which was a single-blind randomized controlled phase 2/3 trial testing AZD1222 (ChAdOx1 nCoV-19) in healthy adults. For TCRbeta chain sequencing, PBMC samples were collected from trial participants at day 0 and at day 28 after the second dose. With respect to this clone: Its antigen remains undetermined. Within one base of it there is no much larger clone, and no base qualities were kept.

A distance of 14 bases separates the germline ends of V and J, which lose 0 bases and 4 bases respectively. CDR1 SGDLS and CDR2 YYNGEE were looked up in the germline V gene. Reading from cysteine to phenylalanine, the CDR3 counts 16 amino acids. This entry keeps only the CDR3 DNA: 48 bases, framed from base 1. What the research found in general, with its limitations: In the small 56-69-year group, the increase in depth fell short of significance, most likely because of low power. After two AZD1222 doses, spike-specific TCR breadth and depth were significantly higher than at day 0 and than in MenACWY recipients. Vaccine-associated CD4 TCRs spanned the whole spike protein, with dominant responses in regions 160-218 and 743-854. No day 14 peak-response samples were available, so repertoires were characterized only after the peak T cell response. Only five or six AZD1222 recipients were SARS-CoV-2 seropositive at baseline, limiting conclusions about previously exposed vaccinees. Nearly half of unique spike-specific TCRs reportedly recognized epitopes outside regions mutated in the B.1.351 and B.1.1.7 variants. Participants were mostly white British and included more females than males, and it was suggested by the authors that clonal diversity may have been underestimated.

The CDR3 regions of human TCRbeta chains were analyzed by immunosequencing. The authors' pipeline ran thus. Repertoire TCRs were checked for matches against a reference library of SARS-CoV-2-specific TCRs that had been generated using the MIRA antigen-specificity platform. Breadth was defined as the fraction of unique TCRs that were SARS-CoV-2-associated, and depth was defined as the fraction of total T cells that were SARS-CoV-2-associated. Using the MIRA data, every spike-specific TCR was mapped to the spike region that the TCR reacted to and assigned to either a CD4 or a CD8 class. Log10-transformed breadth and depth values were compared by one-way ANOVA with Sidak's multiple comparisons tests. The table was pulled from immuneACCESS by TCRdb, which kept in-frame rearrangements only. Such tables lose some clones; where checked, under half of the loss comes from unresolved V genes, and the rest has no known cause. D and trimming were read from the DNA, whereas the V and J calls and clone size are those reported in that table. The sample table shows some 130,000 clones, and approximately 90% are seen once. The biggest ten clones account for 6% to 7.5% of the sample.

This material consisted of peripheral blood, taken on day 0 of AZD1222 vaccination. This receptor was identified in an adult in good health. This chain joins TRBV9 to TRBJ1-3; the D gene cannot be resolved reliably. Here the CDR3 is given as CASSVDARPSGNTIYF. The nucleotide sequence is TGTGCCAGCAGCGTAGACGCAAGGCCTAGCGGAAACACCATATATTTT.